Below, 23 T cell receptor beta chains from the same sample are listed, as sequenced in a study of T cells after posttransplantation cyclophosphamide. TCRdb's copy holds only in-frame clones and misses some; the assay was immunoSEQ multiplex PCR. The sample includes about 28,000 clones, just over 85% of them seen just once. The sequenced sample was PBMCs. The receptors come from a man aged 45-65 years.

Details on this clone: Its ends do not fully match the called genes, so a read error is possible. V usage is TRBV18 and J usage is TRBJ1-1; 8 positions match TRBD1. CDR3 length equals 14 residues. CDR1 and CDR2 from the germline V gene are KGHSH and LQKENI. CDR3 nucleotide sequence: TGTGCCAGCTCACCGTGGGACAGGAACACTGGAGCTTTCTTT. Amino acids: CASSPWDRNTGAFF. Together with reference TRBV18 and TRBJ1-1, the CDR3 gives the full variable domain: NAGVMQNPRHLVRRRGQEARLRCSPMKGHSHVYWYRQLPEEGLKFMVYLQKENIIDESGMPKERFSAEFPKEGPSILRIQQVVRGDSAAYFCASSPWDRNTGAFFGQGTRLTVV.

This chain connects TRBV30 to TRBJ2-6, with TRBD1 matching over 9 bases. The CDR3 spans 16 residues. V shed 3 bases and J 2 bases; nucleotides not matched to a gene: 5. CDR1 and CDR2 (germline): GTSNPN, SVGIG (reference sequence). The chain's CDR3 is CAWRDRGIAGANVLTF. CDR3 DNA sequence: TGTGCCTGGAGGGACAGGGGAATAGCTGGGGCCAACGTCCTGACTTTC.

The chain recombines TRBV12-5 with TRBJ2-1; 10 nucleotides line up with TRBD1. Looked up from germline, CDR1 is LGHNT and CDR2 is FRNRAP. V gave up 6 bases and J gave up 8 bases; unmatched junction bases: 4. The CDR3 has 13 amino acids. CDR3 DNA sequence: TGTGCTAGTGGCTCCGGGACAGGGGATGAGCAGTTCTTC. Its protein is CASGSGTGDEQFF.

CDR3 DNA: TGTGCCAGCAGAAGGACTAGCGGGTCCTACACCGGGGAGCTGTTTTTT. Protein product: CASRRTSGSYTGELFF. The chain carries TRBV27 and TRBJ2-2; 11 nucleotides agree with TRBD2. The ends lost 6 bases at V and 3 bases at J; junction bases unmatched: 6. Germline V CDR1 and CDR2: MNHEY, SMNVEV (reference sequence). This CDR3 has 16 amino acids.

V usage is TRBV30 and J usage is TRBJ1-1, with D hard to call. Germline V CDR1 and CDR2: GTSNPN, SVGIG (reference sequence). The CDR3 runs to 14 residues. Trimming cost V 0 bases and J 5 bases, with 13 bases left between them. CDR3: CAWSVAGFKTEAFF. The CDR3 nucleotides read TGTGCCTGGAGTGTAGCCGGGTTTAAAACTGAAGCTTTCTTT.

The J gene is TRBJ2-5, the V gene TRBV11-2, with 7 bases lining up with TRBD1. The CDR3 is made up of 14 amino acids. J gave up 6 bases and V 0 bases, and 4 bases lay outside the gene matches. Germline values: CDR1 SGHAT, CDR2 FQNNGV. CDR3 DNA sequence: TGTGCCAGCAGCTTAGAGCGACAGGGACAGACCCAGTACTTC. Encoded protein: CASSLERQGQTQYF.

The CDR3 DNA sequence: TGTGCCAGCAGCGACAGGGGATTTAGGGGCAATCAGCCCCAGCATTTT. Protein: CASSDRGFRGNQPQHF. The chain is built from TRBV28 and TRBJ1-5, with 8 bases fitting TRBD1. Germline V gene sequence: CDR1 MDHEN, CDR2 SYDVKM. There are 16 residues in the CDR3. The V and J ends lost 6 bases and 2 bases, in that order; junction bases with no gene match: 9.

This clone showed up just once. DNA for the CDR3: TGTGCCAGCAGTGATTTGAGGGTGTCGGATGGCTACACCTTC. Its translation: CASSDLRVSDGYTF. This sequence joins TRBV6-1 and TRBJ1-2; D is ambiguous. V lost 3 bases to trimming and J lost 6 bases, with 14 bases between them. Germline V gene lookup returns CDR1 MNHNS and CDR2 SASEGT. The CDR3 totals 14 residues.

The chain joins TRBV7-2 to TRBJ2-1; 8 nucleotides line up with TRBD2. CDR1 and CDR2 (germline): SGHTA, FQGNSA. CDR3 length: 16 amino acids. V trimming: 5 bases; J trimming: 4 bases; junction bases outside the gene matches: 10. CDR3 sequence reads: CASSRAGTSGYNEQFF. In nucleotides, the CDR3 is TGTGCCAGCAGCCGGGCCGGAACTAGCGGTTACAATGAGCAGTTCTTC.

CDR3 bases: TGTGCCAGTAGTATCAGGGGGAGAGAGACCCAGTACTTC. It translates to CASSIRGRETQYF. The chain is built from TRBV19 and TRBJ2-5; 7 nucleotides align to TRBD1. Trimming took 3 bases from V and 4 from J; bases not matched to a gene: 2. The CDR3 consists of 13 residues. Germline V gives CDR1 LNHDA, CDR2 SQIVND (reference sequence). Full variable domain (outside the CDR3, taken from reference TRBV19 and TRBJ2-5): DGGITQSPKYLFRKEGQNVTLSCEQNLNHDAMYWYRQDPGQGLRLIYYSQIVNDFQKGDIAEGYSVSREKKESFPLTVTSAQKNPTAFYLCASSIRGRETQYFGPGTRLLVL.

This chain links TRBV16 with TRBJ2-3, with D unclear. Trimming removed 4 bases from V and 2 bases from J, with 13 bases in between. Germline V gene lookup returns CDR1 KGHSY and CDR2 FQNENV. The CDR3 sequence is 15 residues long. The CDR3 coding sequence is TGTGCCAGCAGCCCGAACTTCCCCGACACAGATACGCAGTATTTT. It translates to CASSPNFPDTDTQYF.

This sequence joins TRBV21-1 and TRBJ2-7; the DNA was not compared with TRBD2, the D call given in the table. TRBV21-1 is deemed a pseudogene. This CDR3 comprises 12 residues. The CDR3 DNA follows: TGTGCCAGCAGCCCCCGCTCCTACGAGCAGTACTTC. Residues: CASSPRSYEQYF.

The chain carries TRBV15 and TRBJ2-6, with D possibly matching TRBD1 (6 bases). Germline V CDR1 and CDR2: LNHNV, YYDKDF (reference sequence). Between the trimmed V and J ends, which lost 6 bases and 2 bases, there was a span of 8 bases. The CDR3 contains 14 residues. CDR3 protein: CATRRDTGANVLTF. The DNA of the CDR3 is TGTGCCACCAGGAGGGACACTGGGGCCAACGTCCTGACTTTC.

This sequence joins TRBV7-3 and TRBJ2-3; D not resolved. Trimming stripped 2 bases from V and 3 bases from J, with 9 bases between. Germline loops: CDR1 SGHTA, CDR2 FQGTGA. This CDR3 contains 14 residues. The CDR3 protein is CASSLLRSTDTQYF. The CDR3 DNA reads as TGTGCCAGCAGCTTATTGCGTTCGACAGATACGCAGTATTTT.

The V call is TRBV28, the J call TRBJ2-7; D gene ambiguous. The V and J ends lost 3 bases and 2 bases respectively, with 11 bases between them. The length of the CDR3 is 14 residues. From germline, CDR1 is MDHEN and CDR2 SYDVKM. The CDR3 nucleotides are TGTGCCAGCAGTTTTCGGTCCTCGGCCTACGAGCAGTACTTC. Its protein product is CASSFRSSAYEQYF.

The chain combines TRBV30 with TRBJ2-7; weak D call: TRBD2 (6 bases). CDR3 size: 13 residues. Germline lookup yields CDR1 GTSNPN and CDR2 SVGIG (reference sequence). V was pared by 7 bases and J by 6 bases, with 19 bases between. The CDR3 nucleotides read TGTGCCTCGGTGTGGCGGGATCGGTGCGAGCAGTACTTC. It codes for CASVWRDRCEQYF.

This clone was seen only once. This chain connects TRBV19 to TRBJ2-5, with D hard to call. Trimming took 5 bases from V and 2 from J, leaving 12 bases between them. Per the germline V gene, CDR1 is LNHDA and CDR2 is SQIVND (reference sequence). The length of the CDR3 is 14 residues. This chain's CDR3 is CASSSPVSQETQYF. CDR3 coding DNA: TGTGCCAGTAGTTCCCCGGTTAGTCAAGAGACCCAGTACTTC.

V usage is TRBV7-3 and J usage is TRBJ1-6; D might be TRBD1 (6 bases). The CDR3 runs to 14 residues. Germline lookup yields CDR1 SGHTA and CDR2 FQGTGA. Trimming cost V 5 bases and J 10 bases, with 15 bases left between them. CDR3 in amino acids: CASSAQGSGSPLHF. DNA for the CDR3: TGTGCCAGCAGCGCGCAGGGGTCCGGCTCACCCCTCCACTTT. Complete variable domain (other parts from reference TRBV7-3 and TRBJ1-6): GAGVSQTPSNKVTEKGKYVELRCDPISGHTALYWYRQSLGQGPEFLIYFQGTGAADDSGLPNDRFFAVRPEGSVSTLKIQRTERGDSAVYLCASSAQGSGSPLHFGNGTRLTVT.

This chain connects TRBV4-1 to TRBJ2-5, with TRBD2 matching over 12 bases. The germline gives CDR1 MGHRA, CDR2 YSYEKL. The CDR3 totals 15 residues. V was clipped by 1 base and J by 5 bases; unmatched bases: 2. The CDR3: CASSQGTSGKETQYF. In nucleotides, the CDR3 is TGCGCCAGCAGCCAAGGGACTAGCGGGAAGGAGACCCAGTACTTC.

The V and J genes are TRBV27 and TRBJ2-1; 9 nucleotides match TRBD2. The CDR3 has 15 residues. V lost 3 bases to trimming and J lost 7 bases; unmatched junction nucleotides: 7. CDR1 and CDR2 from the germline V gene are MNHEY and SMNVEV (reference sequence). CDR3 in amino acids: CASSFRREGRNEQFF. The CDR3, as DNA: TGTGCCAGCAGTTTTAGGCGGGAGGGAAGGAATGAGCAGTTCTTC.

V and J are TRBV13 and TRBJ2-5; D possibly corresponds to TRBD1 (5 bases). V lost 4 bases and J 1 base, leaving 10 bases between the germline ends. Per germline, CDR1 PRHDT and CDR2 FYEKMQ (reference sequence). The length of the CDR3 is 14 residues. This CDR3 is CASSSSRVQETQYF. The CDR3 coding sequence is TGTGCCAGCAGCTCCTCCAGGGTCCAAGAGACCCAGTACTTC.

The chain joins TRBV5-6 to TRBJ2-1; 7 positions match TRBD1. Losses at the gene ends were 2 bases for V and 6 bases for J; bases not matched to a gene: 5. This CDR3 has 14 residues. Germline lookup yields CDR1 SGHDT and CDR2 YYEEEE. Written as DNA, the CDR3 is TGTGCCAGCAGCTTCCAGGACAGGAGCAATGAGCAGTTCTTC. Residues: CASSFQDRSNEQFF.

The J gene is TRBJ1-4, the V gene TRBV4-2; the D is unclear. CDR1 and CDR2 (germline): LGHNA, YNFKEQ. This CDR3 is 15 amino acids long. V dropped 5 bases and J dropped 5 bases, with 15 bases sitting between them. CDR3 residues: CASSEGALLNEKLFF. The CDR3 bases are TGTGCCAGCAGCGAGGGTGCACTCCTCAATGAAAAACTGTTTTTT.